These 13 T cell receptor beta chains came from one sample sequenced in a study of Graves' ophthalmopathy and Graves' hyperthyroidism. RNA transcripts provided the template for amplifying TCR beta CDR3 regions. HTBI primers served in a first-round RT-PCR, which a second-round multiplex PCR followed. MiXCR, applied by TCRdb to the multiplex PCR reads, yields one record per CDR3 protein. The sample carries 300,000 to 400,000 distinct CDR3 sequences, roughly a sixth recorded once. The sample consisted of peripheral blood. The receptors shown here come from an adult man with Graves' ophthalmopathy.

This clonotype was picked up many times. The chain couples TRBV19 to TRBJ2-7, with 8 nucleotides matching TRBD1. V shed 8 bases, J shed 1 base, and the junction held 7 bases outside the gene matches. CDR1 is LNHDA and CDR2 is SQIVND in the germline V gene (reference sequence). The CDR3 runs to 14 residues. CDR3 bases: TGTGCCAGTGCCGGGACAGGCAGTTCCTACGAGCAGTACTTC. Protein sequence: CASAGTGSSYEQYF.

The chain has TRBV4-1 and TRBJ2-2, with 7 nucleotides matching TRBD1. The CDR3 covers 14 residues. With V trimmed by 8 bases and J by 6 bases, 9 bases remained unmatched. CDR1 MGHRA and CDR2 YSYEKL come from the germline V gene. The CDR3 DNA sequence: TGCGCCAGCTCTCGGACAGGCGTTCCCGGGGAGCTGTTTTTT. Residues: CASSRTGVPGELFF.

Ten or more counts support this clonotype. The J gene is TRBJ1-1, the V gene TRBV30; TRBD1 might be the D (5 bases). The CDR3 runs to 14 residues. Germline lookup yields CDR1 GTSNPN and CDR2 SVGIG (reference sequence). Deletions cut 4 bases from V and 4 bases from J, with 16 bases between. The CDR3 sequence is CAWKNRFRGTEAFF. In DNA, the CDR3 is TGTGCCTGGAAAAACAGGTTCCGGGGCACTGAAGCTTTCTTT.

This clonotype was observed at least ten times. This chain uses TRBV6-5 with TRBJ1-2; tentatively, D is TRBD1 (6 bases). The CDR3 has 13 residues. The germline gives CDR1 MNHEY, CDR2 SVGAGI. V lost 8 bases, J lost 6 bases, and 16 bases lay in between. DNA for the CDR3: TGTGCCAGCTCTCGGGGGGCTGATCATGGCTACACCTTC. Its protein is CASSRGADHGYTF.

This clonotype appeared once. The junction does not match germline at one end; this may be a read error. CDR3 sequence (DNA): TGCACTGCTGGGGGCTACGAGCAGTGCTTC. Residues: CTAGGYEQCF. V gene TRBV20-1 combines with J gene TRBJ2-7; a possible D gene is TRBD1 (6 bases). The CDR3 length is 10 residues. The germline CDR1 and CDR2 sequences are DFQATT and SNEGSKA (reference sequence).

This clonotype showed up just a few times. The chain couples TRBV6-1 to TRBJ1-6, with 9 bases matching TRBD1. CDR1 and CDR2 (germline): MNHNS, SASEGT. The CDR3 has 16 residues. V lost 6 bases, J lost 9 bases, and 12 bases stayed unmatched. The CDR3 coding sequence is TGTGCCAGCAGACCACCCGCGACAGGGGGTTTTTCACCCCTCCACTTT. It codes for CASRPPATGGFSPLHF.

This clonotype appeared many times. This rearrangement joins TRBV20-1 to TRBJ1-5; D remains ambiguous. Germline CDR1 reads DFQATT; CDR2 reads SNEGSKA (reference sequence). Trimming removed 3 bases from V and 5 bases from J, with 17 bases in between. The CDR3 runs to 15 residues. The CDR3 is CSASEGLPLDQPQHF. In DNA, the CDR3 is TGCAGTGCTAGCGAAGGACTCCCTTTGGATCAGCCCCAGCATTTT.

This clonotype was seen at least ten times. The CDR3 sequence: CASSIRGANTEAFF. DNA for the CDR3: TGTGCCAGCAGCATCCGCGGGGCGAACACTGAAGCTTTCTTT. The genes are TRBV7-9 and TRBJ1-1, with D tentatively TRBD1 (5 bases). V shed 5 bases and J shed 1 base, with 11 bases lying between them. Germline values: CDR1 SEHNR, CDR2 FQNEAQ (reference sequence). The CDR3 runs to 14 residues.

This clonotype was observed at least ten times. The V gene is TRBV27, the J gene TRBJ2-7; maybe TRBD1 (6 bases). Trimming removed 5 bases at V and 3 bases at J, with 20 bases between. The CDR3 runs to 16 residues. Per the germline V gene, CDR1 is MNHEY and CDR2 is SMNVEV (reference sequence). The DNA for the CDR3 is TGTGCCAGCAGTCTACAGGGCCGTCCCTTATACTACGAGCAGTACTTC. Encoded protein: CASSLQGRPLYYEQYF.

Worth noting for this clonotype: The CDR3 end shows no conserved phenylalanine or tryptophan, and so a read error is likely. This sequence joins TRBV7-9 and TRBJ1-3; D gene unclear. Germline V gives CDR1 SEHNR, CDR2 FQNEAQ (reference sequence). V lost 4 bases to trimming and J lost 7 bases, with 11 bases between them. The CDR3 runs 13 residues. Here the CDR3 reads CASSSLPGNTIYI. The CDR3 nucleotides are TGTGCCAGCAGCTCTCTCCCGGGGAACACCATATATATT.

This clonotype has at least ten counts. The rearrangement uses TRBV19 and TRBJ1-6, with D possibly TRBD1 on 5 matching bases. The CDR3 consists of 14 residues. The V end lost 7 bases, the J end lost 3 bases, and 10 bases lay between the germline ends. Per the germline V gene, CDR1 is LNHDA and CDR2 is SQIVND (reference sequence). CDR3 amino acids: CASKETVYNSPLHF. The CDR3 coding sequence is TGTGCCAGTAAGGAGACAGTCTATAATTCACCCCTCCACTTT.

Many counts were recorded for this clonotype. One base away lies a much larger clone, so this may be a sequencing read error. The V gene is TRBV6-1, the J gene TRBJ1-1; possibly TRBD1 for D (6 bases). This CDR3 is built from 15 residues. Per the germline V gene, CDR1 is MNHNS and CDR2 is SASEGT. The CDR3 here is CASGLNVRGDTEASF. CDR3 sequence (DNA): TGTGCCAGCGGCCTGAACGTACGGGGGGACACTGAAGCTTCCTTT.

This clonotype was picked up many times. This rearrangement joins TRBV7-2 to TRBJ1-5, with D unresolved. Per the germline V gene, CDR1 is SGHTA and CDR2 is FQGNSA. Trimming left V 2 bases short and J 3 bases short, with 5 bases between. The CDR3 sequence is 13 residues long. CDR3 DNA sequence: TGTGCCAGCAGCTTACGGACCAATCAGCCCCAGCATTTT. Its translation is CASSLRTNQPQHF.